The clone carrying this TCR beta chain has ten or more counts. Its antigen is still unknown. Those with hyperthyroidism were 18 to 65 years old, newly diagnosed, and ill for under 2 months. Uncontrolled infection, other autoimmune disease, pregnancy and lactation each barred patients from inclusion. This record belongs to a study of T cells in Graves' hyperthyroidism and ophthalmopathy. This CDR3 is 13 amino acids long. Germline values: CDR1 ENHRY, CDR2 SYGVKD. Trimming cost V 5 bases and J 4 bases; bases outside gene matches: 3. From RNA transcripts, TCR beta CDR3 regions were amplified. First-round RT-PCR of the TCR CDR3 relied on the HTBI primer set. TCRdb independently ran MiXCR on the multiplex PCR reads; one entry per CDR3 protein. Found here are around 500,000 distinct CDR3 sequences, approximately 15% of them singletons; the top ten hold 15% to 20%. Points from the study as a whole: In validation, the model predicted ophthalmopathy. These predictions came a median roughly seven months before onset.

Input material: blood. This TCR was sampled from a woman aged 18 to 35 with Graves' hyperthyroidism. The genes are TRBV10-3 and TRBJ1-1, with TRBD1 matching 8 bases. As DNA, the CDR3 is TGTGCCATCAGTCCCGGACAGGGCACTGAAGCTTTCTTT. It codes for CAISPGQGTEAFF.